What follows describes a single T cell receptor beta chain. Its antigen is currently unknown. Expressed TCRB transcripts were sequenced after all isolated RNA was converted to cDNA. This table comes from immunoSEQ multiplex PCR, and its TCRdb copy is limited to in-frame clones, with some not included. The sample has over 40,000 clones; 65% to 70% are singletons. The data are from a study of beta chain features in type 1 diabetes. Points from the study as a whole: Naive, central memory and Treg TCRB repertoires appeared more alike in patients than in healthy donors. The study found moderately but significantly shorter TCRB CDR3s in all four CD4+ subsets of Type 1 diabetes patients. Short templates might get an advantage during PCR, and this would be equal in patients and controls.

Sequencing was performed on Tregs from blood. This TCR came from a young woman with type 1 diabetes.

Written as DNA, the CDR3 is TGTGCCAGCAGCTTAGACCTAGCGCAGTTCTTC. This sequence encodes CASSLDLAQFF. J is TRBJ2-1 and V is TRBV7-2; D is perhaps TRBD2 (5 bases). V was clipped by 1 base and J by 12 bases, with 7 bases between them. The CDR3 is 11 residues long. Germline CDR1 and CDR2: SGHTA and FQGNSA.